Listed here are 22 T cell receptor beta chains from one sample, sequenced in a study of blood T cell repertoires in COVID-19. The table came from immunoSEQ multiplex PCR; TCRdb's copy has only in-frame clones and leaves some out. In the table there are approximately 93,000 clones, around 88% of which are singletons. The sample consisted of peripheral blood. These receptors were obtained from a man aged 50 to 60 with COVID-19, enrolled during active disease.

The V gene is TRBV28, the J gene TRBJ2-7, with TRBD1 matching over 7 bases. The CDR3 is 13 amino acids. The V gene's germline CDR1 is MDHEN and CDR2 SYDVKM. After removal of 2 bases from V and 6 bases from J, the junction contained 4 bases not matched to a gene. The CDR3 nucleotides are TGTGCCAGCAGTTTAATAGCAGGGGGCGAGCAGTACTTC. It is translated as CASSLIAGGEQYF. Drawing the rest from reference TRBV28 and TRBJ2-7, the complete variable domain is DVKVTQSSRYLVKRTGEKVFLECVQDMDHENMFWYRQDPGLGLRLIYFSYDVKMKEKGDIPEGYSVSREKKERFSLILESASTNQTSMYLCASSLIAGGEQYFGPGTRLTVT.

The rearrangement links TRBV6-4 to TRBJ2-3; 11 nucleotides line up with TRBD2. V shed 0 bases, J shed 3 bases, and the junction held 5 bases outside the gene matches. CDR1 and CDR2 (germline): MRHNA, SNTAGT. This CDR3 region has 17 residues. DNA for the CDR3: TGTGCCAGCAGTGACTCTAGCGGGGGGGCCGGTACAGATACGCAGTATTTT. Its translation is CASSDSSGGAGTDTQYF.

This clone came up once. The CDR3 protein is CASSLWDSSNQPQHF. The DNA for the CDR3 is TGTGCCAGCAGCTTATGGGACAGTAGCAATCAGCCCCAGCATTTT. The J gene is TRBJ1-5, the V gene TRBV7-3, with 7 bases fitting TRBD1. This CDR3 comprises 15 residues. Germline loops: CDR1 SGHTA, CDR2 FQGTGA. V trimming: 2 bases; J trimming: 0 bases; junction bases outside the gene matches: 1.

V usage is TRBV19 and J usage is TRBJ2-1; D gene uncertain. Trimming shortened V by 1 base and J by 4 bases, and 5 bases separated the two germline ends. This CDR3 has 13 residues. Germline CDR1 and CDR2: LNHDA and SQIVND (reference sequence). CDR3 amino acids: CASSIGRYNEQFF. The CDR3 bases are TGTGCCAGTAGTATAGGCCGGTACAATGAGCAGTTCTTC.

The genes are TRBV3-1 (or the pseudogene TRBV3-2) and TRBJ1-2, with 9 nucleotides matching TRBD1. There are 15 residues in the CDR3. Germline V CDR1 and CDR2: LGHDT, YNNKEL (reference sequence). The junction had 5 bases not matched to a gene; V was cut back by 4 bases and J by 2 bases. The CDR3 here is CASSPRDRENYGYTF. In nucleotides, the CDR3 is TGTGCCAGCAGCCCCAGGGACAGGGAAAACTATGGCTACACCTTC.

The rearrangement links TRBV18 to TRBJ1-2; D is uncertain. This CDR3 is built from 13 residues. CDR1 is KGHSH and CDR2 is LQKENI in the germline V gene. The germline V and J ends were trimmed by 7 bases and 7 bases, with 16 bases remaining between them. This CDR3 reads CASLSGRPGGYTF. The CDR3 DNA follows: TGTGCCAGCTTATCGGGGAGGCCGGGTGGCTACACCTTC.

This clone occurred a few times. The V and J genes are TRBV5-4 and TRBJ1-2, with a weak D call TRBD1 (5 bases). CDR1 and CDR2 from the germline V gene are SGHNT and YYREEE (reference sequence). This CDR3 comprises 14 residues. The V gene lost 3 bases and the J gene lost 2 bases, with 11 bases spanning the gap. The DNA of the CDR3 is TGTGCCAGCAGCTGGGGTTCAGGGAACTATGGCTACACCTTC. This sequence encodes CASSWGSGNYGYTF.

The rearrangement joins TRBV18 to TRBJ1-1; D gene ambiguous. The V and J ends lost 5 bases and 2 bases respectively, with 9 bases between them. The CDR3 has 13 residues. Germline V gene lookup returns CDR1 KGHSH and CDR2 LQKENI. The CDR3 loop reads CASSKTDNTEAFF. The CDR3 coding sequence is TGTGCCAGCTCAAAAACAGATAACACTGAAGCTTTCTTT.

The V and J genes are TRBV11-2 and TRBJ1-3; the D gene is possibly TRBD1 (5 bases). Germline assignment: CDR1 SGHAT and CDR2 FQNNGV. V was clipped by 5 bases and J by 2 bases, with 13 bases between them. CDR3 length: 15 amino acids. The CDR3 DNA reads TGTGCCAGCAGCCTACGTTGGGGGGCTGGAAACACCATATATTTT. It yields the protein CASSLRWGAGNTIYF. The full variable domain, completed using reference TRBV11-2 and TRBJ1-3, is EAGVAQSPRYKIIEKRQSVAFWCNPISGHATLYWYQQILGQGPKLLIQFQNNGVVDDSQLPKDRFSAERLKGVDSTLKIQPAKLEDSAVYLCASSLRWGAGNTIYFGEGSWLTVV.

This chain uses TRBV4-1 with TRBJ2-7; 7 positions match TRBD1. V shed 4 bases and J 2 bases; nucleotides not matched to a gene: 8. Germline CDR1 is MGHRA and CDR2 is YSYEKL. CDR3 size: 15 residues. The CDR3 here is CASSRIWTGTYEQYF. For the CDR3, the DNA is TGCGCCAGCAGCCGCATTTGGACAGGTACCTACGAGCAGTACTTC.

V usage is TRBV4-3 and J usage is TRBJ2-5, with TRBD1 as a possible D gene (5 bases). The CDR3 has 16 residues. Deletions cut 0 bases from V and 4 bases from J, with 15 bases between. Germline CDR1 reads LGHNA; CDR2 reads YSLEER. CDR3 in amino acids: CASSQDQGRLGETQYF. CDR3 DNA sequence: TGCGCCAGCAGCCAAGATCAGGGTAGGCTTGGAGAGACCCAGTACTTC.

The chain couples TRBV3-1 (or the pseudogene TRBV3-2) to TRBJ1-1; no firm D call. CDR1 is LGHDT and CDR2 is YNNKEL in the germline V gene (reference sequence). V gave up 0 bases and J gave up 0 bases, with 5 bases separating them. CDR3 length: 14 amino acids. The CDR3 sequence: CASSQDQMNTEAFF. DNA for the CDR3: TGTGCCAGCAGCCAAGATCAGATGAACACTGAAGCTTTCTTT.

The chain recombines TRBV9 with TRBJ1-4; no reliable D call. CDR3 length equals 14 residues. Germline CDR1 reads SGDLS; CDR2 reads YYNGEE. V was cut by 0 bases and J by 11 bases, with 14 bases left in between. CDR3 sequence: CASSVDADSRKLFF. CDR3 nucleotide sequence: TGTGCCAGCAGCGTAGATGCAGACTCAAGGAAACTGTTTTTT.

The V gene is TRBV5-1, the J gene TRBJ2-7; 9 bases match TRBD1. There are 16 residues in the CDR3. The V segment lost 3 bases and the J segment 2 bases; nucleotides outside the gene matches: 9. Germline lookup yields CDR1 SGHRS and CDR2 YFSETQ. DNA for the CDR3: TGCGCCAGCAGCTCGGGGACAGGGTCGACCACCTACGAGCAGTACTTC. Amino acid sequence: CASSSGTGSTTYEQYF. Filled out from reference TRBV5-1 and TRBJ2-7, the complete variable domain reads KAGVTQTPRYLIKTRGQQVTLSCSPISGHRSVSWYQQTPGQGLQFLFEYFSETQRNKGNFPGRFSGRQFSNSRSEMNVSTLELGDSALYLCASSSGTGSTTYEQYFGPGTRLTVT.

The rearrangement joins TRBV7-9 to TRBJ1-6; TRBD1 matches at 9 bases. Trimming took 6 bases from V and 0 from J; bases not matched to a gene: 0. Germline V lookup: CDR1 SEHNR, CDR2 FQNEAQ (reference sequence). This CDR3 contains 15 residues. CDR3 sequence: CASRDRGSYNSPLHF. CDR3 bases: TGTGCCAGCAGGGACAGGGGCTCCTATAATTCACCCCTCCACTTT.

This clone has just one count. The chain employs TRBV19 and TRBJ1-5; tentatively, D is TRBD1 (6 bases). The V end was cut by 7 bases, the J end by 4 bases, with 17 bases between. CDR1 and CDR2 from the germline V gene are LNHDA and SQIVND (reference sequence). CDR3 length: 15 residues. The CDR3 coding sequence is TGTGCCAGTACCTCTGACCACAGGGAGAATCAGCCCCAGCATTTT. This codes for CASTSDHRENQPQHF. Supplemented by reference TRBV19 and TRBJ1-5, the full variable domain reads DGGITQSPKYLFRKEGQNVTLSCEQNLNHDAMYWYRQDPGQGLRLIYYSQIVNDFQKGDIAEGYSVSREKKESFPLTVTSAQKNPTAFYLCASTSDHRENQPQHFGDGTRLSIL.

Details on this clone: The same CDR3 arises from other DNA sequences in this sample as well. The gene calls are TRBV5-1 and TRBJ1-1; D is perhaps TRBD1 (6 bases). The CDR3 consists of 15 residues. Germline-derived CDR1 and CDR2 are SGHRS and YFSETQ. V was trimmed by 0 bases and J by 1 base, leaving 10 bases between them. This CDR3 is CASSLVGGSNTEAFF. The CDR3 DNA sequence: TGCGCCAGCAGCTTGGTTGGGGGCTCGAACACTGAAGCTTTCTTT.

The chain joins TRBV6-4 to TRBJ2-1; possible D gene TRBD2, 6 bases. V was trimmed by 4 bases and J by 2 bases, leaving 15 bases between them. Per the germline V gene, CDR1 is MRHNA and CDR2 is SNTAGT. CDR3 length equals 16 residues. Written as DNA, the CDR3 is TGTGCCAGCAGTGCGGGACTTTTTCCCCCCTACAATGAGCAGTTCTTC. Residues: CASSAGLFPPYNEQFF.

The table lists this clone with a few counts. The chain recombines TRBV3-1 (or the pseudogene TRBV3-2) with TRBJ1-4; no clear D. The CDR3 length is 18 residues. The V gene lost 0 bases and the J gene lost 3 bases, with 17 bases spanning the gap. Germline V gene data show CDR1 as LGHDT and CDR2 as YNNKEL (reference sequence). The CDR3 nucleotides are TGTGCCAGCAGCCAAGATGAGGCAGATGCCGAGGCTAATGAAAAACTGTTTTTT. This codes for CASSQDEADAEANEKLFF.

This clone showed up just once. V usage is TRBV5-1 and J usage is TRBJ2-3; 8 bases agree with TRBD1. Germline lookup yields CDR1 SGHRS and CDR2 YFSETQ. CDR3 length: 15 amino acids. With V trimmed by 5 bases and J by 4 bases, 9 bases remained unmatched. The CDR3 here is CASREQETGADTQYF. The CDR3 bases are TGCGCCAGCAGGGAACAAGAGACAGGGGCAGATACGCAGTATTTT.

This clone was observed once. CDR3 region: CASSPGSPYEQYF. The DNA of the CDR3 is TGTGCCAGCAGCCCGGGGTCGCCCTACGAGCAGTACTTC. This rearrangement joins TRBV7-9 to TRBJ2-7; TRBD2 is a possible D gene (5 bases). The germline gives CDR1 SEHNR, CDR2 FQNEAQ (reference sequence). Deletions cut 5 bases from V and 2 bases from J, with 10 bases between. The CDR3 contains 13 residues.

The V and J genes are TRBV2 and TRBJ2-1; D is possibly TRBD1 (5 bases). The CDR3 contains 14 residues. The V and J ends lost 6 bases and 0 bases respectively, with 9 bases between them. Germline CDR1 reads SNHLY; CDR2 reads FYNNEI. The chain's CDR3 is CASRGRVSYNEQFF. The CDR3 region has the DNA TGTGCCAGCAGGGGCAGGGTCTCCTACAATGAGCAGTTCTTC.